This T cell receptor (beta chain) was observed in a study of beta chain features in type 1 diabetes. Across the study: All samples together contributed 95 million to 110 million sorted cells for examination.

V was pared by 7 bases and J by 0 bases, with 17 bases of the junction left unmatched. In germline, CDR1 is MDHEN, CDR2 SYDVKM. The CDR3 runs to 20 residues. Every single donor gave one heparinised blood draw, and these averaged around 120 mL. Researchers reported sorting CD4+ naive, central memory, regulatory and stem cell-like memory cells via CD45RO/CCR7/CD25/CD127/CD95/CD27. Expressed TCRB transcripts were sequenced after all isolated RNA was converted to cDNA. TCRdb's table, derived via immunoSEQ multiplex PCR, lists solely in-frame clones and lacks some. The sample has 900,000 or so clones, roughly 15% seen once.

The receptor's source is a woman aged 18-29 years in good health. Sequences were obtained from naive CD4+ T cells from blood. The genes are TRBV28 and TRBJ2-6, with TRBD2 matching over 8 bases. Written as DNA, the CDR3 is TGTGCCAGCACCGGACTGTGGGGCAGCGGGAGCTACTCTGGGGCCAACGTCCTGACTTTC. Amino acids: CASTGLWGSGSYSGANVLTF.